This T cell receptor (beta chain) was captured by sequencing in a study of tumor-infiltrating lymphocytes in primary liver carcinoma. General observations from the study: Among the pair types, tumor region pairs showed more overlap than tumor-adjacent and tumor-blood pairs. Tumor top-250-clone fractions significantly exceeded those of blood (p = 0.039).

The CDR3 covers 15 residues. Germline CDR1 is SGHAT and CDR2 is FQNNGV. The authors took blood RNA from unsorted whole blood and also extracted germline DNA. Sampling before surgery obtained roughly 4.2 milliliters of peripheral blood. With a constant-region primer, TCR beta cDNA was made from around 530 ng of total RNA. Three nested multiplex PCR rounds, a slightly modified ARM-PCR method, built the TCR beta libraries. Each of the first two PCR rounds ran approximately 11 cycles with TRBV1-TRBV30 forward and C-beta reverse primers. TCRdb passed the multiplex PCR reads through MiXCR, listing each CDR3 protein once. The data show around 170,000 distinct CDR3 sequences, around 60% seen once. This clonotype appeared once. The antigen remains unidentified. A read error may produce the germline difference seen at one junction end.

Sequencing input: peripheral blood. The rearrangement joins TRBV11-2 to TRBJ2-1, with 12 bases identical to TRBD2. The clonotype was recovered from a man aged 40-50 years with primary liver carcinoma and hepatitis B virus infection. The CDR3 coding sequence is TGTGCCAGCAGCCCGACTAGCGGGGGCCACAATGAGCAGTCCTTC. Translation gives CASSPTSGGHNEQSF.